This T cell receptor (beta chain) appears in the sequencing data of a study of cytomegalovirus exposure and HLA in healthy donors. Germline CDR1 reads SGHVS; CDR2 reads FNYEAQ. Losses at the gene ends were 2 bases for V and 10 bases for J; bases not matched to a gene: 10. The CDR3 runs to 17 residues. A remark on this clone: No antigen is known for it.

The PCR used 60 Vbeta and 13 Jbeta primers. The assay was immunoSEQ multiplex PCR, and TCRdb's table has in-frame clones only and misses some. The sample has about 140,000 clones; about 61% are singletons. Notes on the study in general: Around 18,000 TCR beta sequences were associated with HLA alleles at 0.05 false discovery rate in a later analysis.

The V and J genes are TRBV7-6 and TRBJ2-2, with 13 bases identical to TRBD2. The clonotype originates from a male donor in good health and CMV-seronegative. Sample: PBMCs. CDR3 amino acids: CASSLPTSGGKYEELFF. As DNA, the CDR3 is TGTGCCAGCAGCTTACCGACTAGCGGGGGGAAGTATGAGGAGCTGTTTTTT.